Listed here are 21 T cell receptor beta chains from one sample, sequenced in a study of blood T cell repertoires in COVID-19. Profiling relied on immunoSEQ multiplex PCR, and the TCRdb table lists in-frame clones only, not all of them. The sample shows approximately 200,000 clones, 84% of them seen only once. Specimen: peripheral blood. Receptors were obtained from an elderly woman with COVID-19, enrolled during active disease.

The chain links TRBV6-6 to TRBJ1-5, with D maybe TRBD1 (5 bases). The length of the CDR3 is 15 residues. The germline CDR1 and CDR2 sequences are MNHNY and SVGAGI (reference sequence). V was shortened by 5 bases and J by 3 bases, with 14 bases between the two germline ends. CDR3 region: CASSVPDRPNQPQHF. In DNA form, the CDR3 reads TGTGCCAGCAGTGTTCCAGACAGACCCAATCAGCCCCAGCATTTT.

The rearrangement joins TRBV9 to TRBJ1-1; 7 positions match TRBD1. This CDR3 region has 14 residues. The germline gives CDR1 SGDLS, CDR2 YYNGEE. V was clipped by 4 bases and J by 3 bases; unmatched bases: 6. The CDR3 region is CASSLRDSYTEAFF. The CDR3 nucleotides are TGTGCCAGCAGCCTAAGGGACAGTTACACTGAAGCTTTCTTT.

V is TRBV7-2 and J is TRBJ1-2, with no clear D. V gave up 0 bases and J gave up 4 bases, with 12 bases separating them. Germline lookup yields CDR1 SGHTA and CDR2 FQGNSA. This CDR3 region has 15 residues. CDR3 sequence (DNA): TGTGCCAGCAGCTTAGCGGCAGGCAAGGCCTATGGCTACACCTTC. Translation: CASSLAAGKAYGYTF. The complete variable domain, with remaining parts taken from reference TRBV7-2 and TRBJ1-2, reads GAGVSQSPSNKVTEKGKDVELRCDPISGHTALYWYRQSLGQGLEFLIYFQGNSAPDKSGLPSDRFSAERTGGSVSTLTIQRTQQEDSAVYLCASSLAAGKAYGYTFGSGTRLTVV.

The CDR3 region has the DNA TGTGCCAGCAGCCAAGTTTGGGGGCATCAGGGTGAGCAGTTCTTC. Protein sequence: CASSQVWGHQGEQFF. The V gene is TRBV3-1 (or the pseudogene TRBV3-2), the J gene TRBJ2-1; tentative D call: TRBD1 (6 bases). Trimming pared 1 base from V and 9 bases from J, leaving 16 bases between. The germline CDR1 and CDR2 sequences are LGHDT and YNNKEL (reference sequence). This CDR3 contains 15 residues.

The genes are TRBV5-5 and TRBJ1-3; no definite D call. Germline CDR1 and CDR2: SGHKS and YYEKEE (reference sequence). With 1 base removed from V and 6 bases from J, the gap between germline ends came to 5 bases. This CDR3 is built from 12 residues. The CDR3, as DNA: TGTGCCAGCAGCTTGTTCCAAAACACCATATATTTT. This translates into CASSLFQNTIYF. Complete variable domain (other parts from reference TRBV5-5 and TRBJ1-3): DAGVTQSPTHLIKTRGQQVTLRCSPISGHKSVSWYQQVLGQGPQFIFQYYEKEERGRGNFPDRFSARQFPNYSSELNVNALLLGDSALYLCASSLFQNTIYFGEGSWLTVV.

CDR3 loop: CASSYDSNTEAFF. Written as DNA, the CDR3 is TGTGCCAGCAGCTACGACAGTAACACTGAAGCTTTCTTT. The chain couples TRBV7-3 to TRBJ1-1, with a possible D match to TRBD1 (5 bases). Germline lookup yields CDR1 SGHTA and CDR2 FQGTGA. CDR3 length: 13 residues. Trimming pared 4 bases from V and 2 bases from J, leaving 8 bases between.

About this clone: A junction boundary mismatches the germline segment, possibly from a read error. The chain carries TRBV7-2 and TRBJ2-3, with 10 bases identical to TRBD2. The CDR3 spans 15 residues. Germline CDR1 SGHTA, CDR2 FQGNSA. In nucleotides, the CDR3 is TGTGCCAGCAGCTTGGCTAGCGGGAGCATAGATACGCAGTATTTT. The encoded protein is CASSLASGSIDTQYF.

Here the CDR3 DNA reads TGTGCCAGCAGCCCAAGGGAGGGGGTTCAGCCCCAGCATTTT. Its translation is CASSPREGVQPQHF. V gene TRBV3-1 (or the pseudogene TRBV3-2) combines with J gene TRBJ1-5; possibly TRBD1 for D (6 bases). Per germline, CDR1 LGHDT and CDR2 YNNKEL (reference sequence). V dropped 4 bases and J dropped 6 bases, with 13 bases sitting between them. The CDR3 runs 14 residues.

The V and J genes are TRBV15 and TRBJ2-5, with D possibly matching TRBD2 (5 bases). V dropped 6 bases and J dropped 3 bases, with 8 bases sitting between them. Germline loops: CDR1 LNHNV, CDR2 YYDKDF (reference sequence). CDR3 length: 12 residues. The CDR3 spells CATRRAEETQYF. CDR3 DNA sequence: TGTGCCACCAGGCGGGCAGAAGAGACCCAGTACTTC.

The J gene is TRBJ2-1, the V gene TRBV20-1; maybe TRBD1 (5 bases). V gave up 3 bases and J gave up 8 bases, with 17 bases separating them. The CDR3 is made up of 14 amino acids. Germline CDR1 DFQATT, CDR2 SNEGSKA (reference sequence). CDR3 protein: CSASLGPLTHEQFF. As DNA, the CDR3 is TGCAGTGCTAGTCTGGGGCCCCTTACCCATGAGCAGTTCTTC.

The rearrangement uses TRBV28 and TRBJ1-4; TRBD1 matches at 7 bases. Unmatched junction bases numbered 8, after V lost 5 bases and J lost 8 bases. CDR1 MDHEN and CDR2 SYDVKM come from the germline V gene. The CDR3 spans 14 residues. The CDR3 region has the DNA TGTGCCAGCAGTGTGACAGGGTTACGGGAAAAACTGTTTTTT. This translates into CASSVTGLREKLFF.

The chain recombines TRBV10-3 with TRBJ1-6; D perhaps matches TRBD1 (6 bases). With 6 bases removed from V and 0 bases from J, the gap between germline ends came to 6 bases. The CDR3 is 14 residues long. The germline V gene has CDR1 ENHRY and CDR2 SYGVKD. The CDR3 is CAIRDSSYNSPLHF. CDR3 nucleotides: TGTGCCATCAGGGACAGCTCCTATAATTCACCCCTCCACTTT.

The chain couples TRBV19 to TRBJ2-1; no clear D. Germline CDR1 LNHDA, CDR2 SQIVND (reference sequence). CDR3 length equals 12 residues. V lost 5 bases to trimming and J lost 5 bases, with 7 bases between them. CDR3 nucleotide sequence: TGTGCCAGTAGTCTCTACGACAATGAGCAGTTCTTC. It encodes CASSLYDNEQFF. Together with reference TRBV19 and TRBJ2-1, the CDR3 gives the full variable domain: DGGITQSPKYLFRKEGQNVTLSCEQNLNHDAMYWYRQDPGQGLRLIYYSQIVNDFQKGDIAEGYSVSREKKESFPLTVTSAQKNPTAFYLCASSLYDNEQFFGPGTRLTVL.

The rearrangement joins TRBV19 to TRBJ2-3; TRBD2 might be the D (5 bases). From germline, CDR1 is LNHDA and CDR2 SQIVND (reference sequence). CDR3 size: 14 residues. Trimming removed 4 bases from V and 8 bases from J, with 16 bases in between. CDR3 bases: TGTGCCAGTAGTACCCGGGGTGCGGGTGGTACGCAGTATTTT. It encodes CASSTRGAGGTQYF.

V and J are TRBV12-3 or TRBV12-4 and TRBJ1-5; D remains ambiguous. This CDR3 has 12 residues. Trimming stripped 1 base from V and 7 bases from J, with 5 bases between. CDR3 nucleotide sequence: TGTGCCAGCAGTTTAGGTGAGCAGCCCCAGCATTTT. As protein: CASSLGEQPQHF.

The CDR3 loop reads CASSLGQGAMYNYGYTF. CDR3 DNA: TGCGCCAGCAGCTTGGGACAGGGGGCCATGTATAACTATGGCTACACCTTC. This rearrangement joins TRBV5-1 to TRBJ1-2, with 10 nucleotides matching TRBD1. In germline, CDR1 is SGHRS, CDR2 YFSETQ. The CDR3 has 17 residues. The V and J ends lost 0 bases and 1 base, in that order; junction bases with no gene match: 6.

This clone was counted between two and nine times. The V call is TRBV5-6, the J call TRBJ1-2; D ambiguous. This CDR3 comprises 16 residues. CDR1 and CDR2 (germline): SGHDT, YYEEEE. V was pared by 0 bases and J by 4 bases, with 16 bases between. The DNA for the CDR3 is TGTGCCAGCAGCTTGGTTGGAACAGAGCCTCCCTATGGCTACACCTTC. Its protein is CASSLVGTEPPYGYTF.

The J gene is TRBJ1-1, the V gene TRBV27, with D unresolved. Trimming removed 3 bases at V and 0 bases at J, with 8 bases between. The CDR3 has 14 residues. Per the germline V gene, CDR1 is MNHEY and CDR2 is SMNVEV (reference sequence). For the CDR3, the DNA is TGTGCCAGCAGTTTTTACGGTTTGAACACTGAAGCTTTCTTT. It is translated as CASSFYGLNTEAFF.

In this sample, this clone turned up once. This chain uses TRBV5-1 with TRBJ2-3; D is undetermined. Germline CDR1 reads SGHRS; CDR2 reads YFSETQ. Trimming shortened V by 5 bases and J by 6 bases, and 13 bases separated the two germline ends. The CDR3 is 13 amino acids. The DNA of the CDR3 is TGCGCCAGCAGGGCTTCCCGAATGGATACGCAGTATTTT. It yields the protein CASRASRMDTQYF.

This chain uses TRBV19 with TRBJ1-5, with D possibly TRBD1 on 5 matching bases. The CDR3 is 15 amino acids. V was clipped by 3 bases and J by 6 bases, with 15 bases between them. CDR1 LNHDA and CDR2 SQIVND come from the germline V gene (reference sequence). The CDR3 nucleotides read TGTGCCAGTAGTATCGCGGGGACCGGGGGTCAGCCCCAGCATTTT. Translating it yields CASSIAGTGGQPQHF.

V is TRBV4-1 and J is TRBJ1-2; D remains ambiguous. Germline V CDR1 and CDR2: MGHRA, YSYEKL. The CDR3 spans 13 residues. Trimming took off 0 bases at V and 7 bases at J, with 9 bases between the two ends. The CDR3 loop reads CASSQDLIAGYTF. As DNA, the CDR3 is TGCGCCAGCAGCCAAGATCTAATCGCTGGCTACACCTTC.